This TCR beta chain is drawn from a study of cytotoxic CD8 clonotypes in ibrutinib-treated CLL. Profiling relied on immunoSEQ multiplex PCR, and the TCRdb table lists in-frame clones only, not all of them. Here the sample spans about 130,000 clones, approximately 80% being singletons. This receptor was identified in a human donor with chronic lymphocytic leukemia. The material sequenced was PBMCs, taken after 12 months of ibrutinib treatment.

The CDR3 region has the DNA TGTGCCAGCAGGAGGACAGGGGGAAACACCATATATTTT. Protein product: CASRRTGGNTIYF. This chain uses TRBV6-5 with TRBJ1-3, with 8 positions matching TRBD1. Per the germline V gene, CDR1 is MNHEY and CDR2 is SVGAGI. J lost 4 bases, V lost 6 bases, and 2 bases had no gene match. The CDR3 contains 13 residues.